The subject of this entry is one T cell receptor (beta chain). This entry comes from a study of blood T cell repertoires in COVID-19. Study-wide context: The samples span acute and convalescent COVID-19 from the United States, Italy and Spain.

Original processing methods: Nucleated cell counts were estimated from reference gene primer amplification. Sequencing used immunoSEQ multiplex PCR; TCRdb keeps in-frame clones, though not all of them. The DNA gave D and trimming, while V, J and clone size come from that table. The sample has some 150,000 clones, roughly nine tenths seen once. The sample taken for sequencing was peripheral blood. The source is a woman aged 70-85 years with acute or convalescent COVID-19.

The CDR3 DNA is TGCGCCAGCAGCTTGGAGCCGACATTAGGCAATCAGCCCCAGCATTTT. This translates into CASSLEPTLGNQPQHF. The gene calls are TRBV5-1 and TRBJ1-5; the D is unclear. The V gene's germline CDR1 is SGHRS and CDR2 YFSETQ. This CDR3 comprises 16 residues. Trimming took off 0 bases at V and 2 bases at J, with 12 bases between the two ends. The full variable domain, rest sourced from reference TRBV5-1 and TRBJ1-5, is KAGVTQTPRYLIKTRGQQVTLSCSPISGHRSVSWYQQTPGQGLQFLFEYFSETQRNKGNFPGRFSGRQFSNSRSEMNVSTLELGDSALYLCASSLEPTLGNQPQHFGDGTRLSIL.